This TCR beta chain was sequenced during a study of shared clonotypes between healthy human individuals. Study details: CD4 naive and memory got three plates each, CD8 naive two, CD8 memory one.

Every subset's genomic DNA went evenly onto several immunoSEQ plates. TCRdb's copy holds only in-frame clones and misses some; the assay was immunoSEQ multiplex PCR. Of about 2.4 million clones listed, more than 80% are singletons. As regards this clone: Antigen: not known.

Findings and caveats of the study: The donor pool, a small one, limited the genetic and exposure-history diversity represented.

The clonotype comes from a man between 18 and 35 years old in good health. Sequencing input: naive CD4+ T cells sorted from blood. The subset: CD45RA+ positively selected.

In nucleotides, the CDR3 is TGTGCCAGTAGTATTTCAAGCGGGAGAGGCACCGGGGAGCTGTTTTTT. It yields the protein CASSISSGRGTGELFF. The chain recombines TRBV19 with TRBJ2-2; 8 bases line up with TRBD2. CDR1 is LNHDA and CDR2 is SQIVND in the germline V gene (reference sequence). With V trimmed by 3 bases and J by 4 bases, 7 bases remained unmatched. There are 16 residues in the CDR3.